Listed below are T cell receptor beta chains from one sample, sequenced in a study of shared clonotypes between healthy human individuals. TCRdb's copy holds only in-frame clones and misses some; the assay was immunoSEQ multiplex PCR. The sample yields about 650,000 clones, nearly 97% seen once. The specimen sequenced was naive CD8+ T cells sorted from blood. These receptors all stem from a woman under 40 in good health. Both conserved end residues are part of each CDR3. Fields, in order: J gene, V gene, clone size, D gene, CDR3 DNA, CDR3 protein. A D gene is named only where the DNA matches it firmly. Expanded clones get a size class; other rows say once, few or many, or leave the size out.

TRBJ2-7 TRBV28 . TRBD2 TGTGCCAGCACCCCCGAAGGCAGCGGGGGATACTACGAGCAGTACTTC CASTPEGSGGYYEQYF
TRBJ2-7 TRBV6-5 . TRBD1 TGTGCCAGCAGTTACAGCACGGGACAGGAGTTCTACGAGCAGTACTTC CASSYSTGQEFYEQYF
TRBJ2-3 TRBV28 . . TGTGCCAGCAGTTTCACAGATACGCAGTATTTT CASSFTDTQYF
TRBJ2-2 TRBV27 . TRBD1 TGTGCCAGCAGTCCGGCGGACAGGGGCAGTAACACCGGGGAGCTGTTTTTT CASSPADRGSNTGELFF
TRBJ2-7 TRBV28 . . TGTGCCAGCAGTTTATGGAACGTTTACGAGCAGTACTTC CASSLWNVYEQYF
TRBJ2-7 TRBV13 . . TGTGCCAGCAGCAGCCCCAGGGCCTACGAGCAGTACTTC CASSSPRAYEQYF
TRBJ1-2 TRBV4-1 . . TGCGCCAGCAGCCAAGTGGATCAGGGTTTGGGCTACACCTTC CASSQVDQGLGYTF
TRBJ2-5 TRBV28 . TRBD2 TGTGCCAGCAGATTAGCGGGAGGGGGTCTGGAGCAGTACTTC CASRLAGGGLEQYF
TRBJ1-4 TRBV7-8 once TRBD1 TGTGCCAGCAGCTCACCGGACAGGGGGGATTTGGCTAATGAAAAACTGTTTTTT CASSSPDRGDLANEKLFF
TRBJ2-7 TRBV7-2 . . TGTGCCAGCAGCTCGTCCCTGGACTCCTACGAGCAGTACTTC CASSSSLDSYEQYF
TRBJ1-1 TRBV28 once . TGTGCCAGCAGTTACAGTATGAACACTGAAGCTTTCTTT CASSYSMNTEAFF
TRBJ2-7 TRBV5-1 few . TGCGCCAGCAGCTTATCAGAATTGGGCAACTACGAGCAGTACTTC CASSLSELGNYEQYF
TRBJ2-7 TRBV11-3 . TRBD2 TGTGCCAGCAGCTTAACTAGCGCGTACGAGCAGTACTTC CASSLTSAYEQYF
TRBJ1-2 TRBV15 once . TGTGCCACCAGCAGCAACAGAGCTCCCGACCTAGCTAACTATGGCTACACCTTC CATSSNRAPDLANYGYTF
TRBJ1-5 TRBV6-1 . . TGTGCCAGCAGGGGGGGGGATAAGGTCAATCAGCCCCAGCATTTT CASRGGDKVNQPQHF